The 12 T cell receptor beta chains below all came from one sample that was sequenced in a study of regulatory T cells in long-lasting Graves disease. Sample time point: persistent/refractory GD, antithyroid drugs over 5 years with positive TRAb. Generation of the TCR library employed RNA extracted from PBMCs. Investigators prepared the TCR beta libraries by applying iRepertoire HTBI primers and Arm-PCR of CDR3 regions. TCRdb re-derived calls from the multiplex PCR reads in MiXCR, one entry per CDR3 protein. The sample has 310,000 or so distinct CDR3 sequences, 22% seen once. This specimen consisted of peripheral blood mononuclear cells (PBMCs), obtained when the disease was refractory, from a patient treated with antithyroid drugs. All receptors derive from a female donor with Graves disease.

Here the CDR3 DNA reads TGTGCCAGCAGTGTACATGACAGTAGCTCCTACAATGAGCAGTTCTTC. Translating gives CASSVHDSSSYNEQFF. This chain connects TRBV2 to TRBJ2-1; a weak D match, TRBD1 (5 bases). V shed 4 bases and J shed 0 bases, with 13 bases lying between them. This CDR3 is 16 amino acids long. The germline CDR1 and CDR2 sequences are SNHLY and FYNNEI.

This clonotype was observed a handful of times. The chain links TRBV6-1 to TRBJ2-5; 7 positions match TRBD2. This CDR3 contains 16 residues. CDR1 is MNHNS and CDR2 is SASEGT in the germline V gene. The junction had 14 bases not matched to a gene; V was cut back by 5 bases and J by 5 bases. The CDR3 DNA follows: TGTGCCAGCAGTAACGAAGCGGGAAGAACTGGGGAGACCCAGTACTTC. It encodes CASSNEAGRTGETQYF.

J is TRBJ2-7 and V is TRBV7-2; 9 bases agree with TRBD2. This CDR3 contains 15 residues. The germline V gene encodes CDR1 SGHTA and CDR2 FQGNSA. The junction had 6 bases not matched to a gene; V was cut back by 3 bases and J by 3 bases. The CDR3: CASSFYSGSSYEQYF. DNA of the CDR3: TGTGCCAGCAGCTTCTATAGCGGGAGTAGCTACGAGCAGTACTTC.

This clonotype was observed a few times. The chain links TRBV13 to TRBJ2-1; a possible D gene is TRBD2 (5 bases). CDR3 length equals 13 residues. V dropped 0 bases and J dropped 8 bases, with 8 bases sitting between them. CDR1 is PRHDT and CDR2 is FYEKMQ in the germline V gene (reference sequence). The CDR3 DNA reads TGTGCCAGCAGCTTAGGGGGGAGCGATGAGCAGTTCTTC. Protein: CASSLGGSDEQFF. The full variable domain, completed using reference TRBV13 and TRBJ2-1, is AAGVIQSPRHLIKEKRETATLKCYPIPRHDTVYWYQQGPGQDPQFLISFYEKMQSDKGSIPDRFSAQQFSDYHSELNMSSLELGDSALYFCASSLGGSDEQFFGPGTRLTVL.

The chain joins TRBV5-1 to TRBJ2-7, with 11 bases that match TRBD2. In germline, CDR1 is SGHRS, CDR2 YFSETQ. J lost 4 bases, V lost 6 bases, and 3 bases had no gene match. The CDR3 extends over 13 amino acids. The CDR3 bases are TGCGCCAGCAATCTAGCGGGAGGTTACGAGCAGTACTTC. Amino acids: CASNLAGGYEQYF.

This clonotype turned up a few times. Here the CDR3 DNA reads TGTGCCAGCTCACCTACTAGCGGGAGAGAAACCGGGGAGCTGTTTTTT. Protein product: CASSPTSGRETGELFF. The chain has TRBV18 and TRBJ2-2; 11 positions match TRBD2. The V segment lost 3 bases and the J segment 5 bases; nucleotides outside the gene matches: 5. Germline lookup yields CDR1 KGHSH and CDR2 LQKENI. The CDR3 spans 16 residues.

This chain connects TRBV6-4 to TRBJ1-2, with D unclear. Looked up from germline, CDR1 is MRHNA and CDR2 is SNTAGT. The length of the CDR3 is 13 residues. V was trimmed by 6 bases and J by 8 bases, leaving 16 bases between them. The DNA of the CDR3 is TGTGCCAGCAGCGAAACGTCGATGGGAGGCTACACCTTC. Translation gives CASSETSMGGYTF.

The J gene is TRBJ2-5, the V gene TRBV29-1; 12 nucleotides match TRBD2. V was pared by 1 base and J by 1 base, with 16 bases of the junction left unmatched. Germline loops: CDR1 SQVTM, CDR2 ANQGSEA. The CDR3 extends over 20 amino acids. CDR3 sequence: CSVEGLSMTSGSRAQETQYF. The CDR3 nucleotides read TGCAGCGTTGAAGGACTTAGCATGACTAGCGGGAGTAGGGCCCAAGAGACCCAGTACTTC.

Ten or more counts support this clonotype. As DNA, the CDR3 is TGTGCCAGCAGCCCAAGGACGGTGATGTTAGTGTGGCAGTACTTC. As protein: CASSPRTVMLVWQYF. This chain links TRBV28 with TRBJ2-7; D not certain. The V end was cut by 6 bases, the J end by 9 bases, with 24 bases between. CDR1 MDHEN and CDR2 SYDVKM come from the germline V gene. There are 15 residues in the CDR3.

This clonotype has more than one count but fewer than ten. The chain couples TRBV20-1 to TRBJ1-1; D is undetermined. Trimming removed 0 bases at V and 0 bases at J, with 8 bases between. From germline, CDR1 is DFQATT and CDR2 SNEGSKA (reference sequence). The CDR3 consists of 14 residues. The CDR3 spells CSARDPRMNTEAFF. CDR3 nucleotides: TGCAGTGCTAGAGATCCCAGGATGAACACTGAAGCTTTCTTT.

This chain links TRBV15 with TRBJ2-1; D is undetermined. The CDR3 loop spans 13 amino acids. The germline V gene has CDR1 LNHNV and CDR2 YYDKDF (reference sequence). Trimming removed 5 bases from V and 0 bases from J, with 5 bases in between. The DNA of the CDR3 is TGTGCCACCAGCCCAAACTCCTACAATGAGCAGTTCTTC. Amino acid sequence: CATSPNSYNEQFF. Drawing the rest from reference TRBV15 and TRBJ2-1, the complete variable domain is DAMVIQNPRYQVTQFGKPVTLSCSQTLNHNVMYWYQQKSSQAPKLLFHYYDKDFNNEADTPDNFQSRRPNTSFCFLDIRSPGLGDTAMYLCATSPNSYNEQFFGPGTRLTVL.

This chain links TRBV20-1 with TRBJ1-4; D uncertain. This CDR3 has 17 amino acids. Germline V gene sequence: CDR1 DFQATT, CDR2 SNEGSKA (reference sequence). Trimming pared 3 bases from V and 6 bases from J, leaving 23 bases between. The CDR3, as DNA: TGCAGTGCTAGTAAGCCCCCCGAACCACTAGATTATGAAAAACTGTTTTTT. Translated: CSASKPPEPLDYEKLFF.